Listed below are T cell receptor beta chains from one sample, sequenced in a study of follicular helper T cells after annual influenza vaccination. The repertoire was sequenced with immunoSEQ multiplex PCR; TCRdb's copy has only in-frame clones and lacks some. The sample consists of approximately 13,000 clones, 78% of them appearing once. Sequences were derived from CXCR5- memory CD4+ T cells sorted from blood, sampled on the day of influenza vaccination. The receptors come from an adult who received the influenza vaccine. CDR3s include the opening cysteine and the closing phenylalanine or tryptophan. Each record gives: CDR3 protein, J gene, D gene, V gene, clone size. D genes are given only for firm matches. Clone size, where shown, is once, few, many, or a class for clones that have expanded.

CDR3aa: CASSLFPGQGLIF
j_gene: TRBJ2-1
d_gene: TRBD1
v_gene: TRBV7-7
abundance: -

CDR3aa: CASSEHPGELGYTF
j_gene: TRBJ1-2
d_gene: -
v_gene: TRBV9
abundance: -

CDR3aa: CASSEIGTALSNQPQHF
j_gene: TRBJ1-5
d_gene: TRBD1
v_gene: TRBV6-7
abundance: few

CDR3aa: CASSDLDPPSQYF
j_gene: TRBJ2-3
d_gene: -
v_gene: TRBV4-1
abundance: few

CDR3aa: CASSSGRISGNTIYF
j_gene: TRBJ1-3
d_gene: -
v_gene: TRBV6-5
abundance: -

CDR3aa: CATISTAPLAFF
j_gene: TRBJ1-1
d_gene: -
v_gene: TRBV6-6
abundance: few

CDR3aa: CASSRGTSGDQETQYF
j_gene: TRBJ2-5
d_gene: TRBD2
v_gene: TRBV4-3
abundance: -

CDR3aa: CASRDSSGANVLTF
j_gene: TRBJ2-6
d_gene: -
v_gene: TRBV5-4
abundance: -

CDR3aa: CASRLSTDTQYF
j_gene: TRBJ2-3
d_gene: -
v_gene: TRBV2
abundance: -

CDR3aa: CASTNSGGAYEQYF
j_gene: TRBJ2-7
d_gene: TRBD2
v_gene: TRBV6-5
abundance: -

CDR3aa: CASSLAGGSTEAFF
j_gene: TRBJ1-1
d_gene: -
v_gene: TRBV5-1
abundance: -

CDR3aa: CASSPRTGGDSPLHF
j_gene: TRBJ1-6
d_gene: TRBD1
v_gene: TRBV5-1
abundance: -

CDR3aa: CASSRNGNTIYF
j_gene: TRBJ1-3
d_gene: -
v_gene: TRBV7-9
abundance: -

CDR3aa: CASSVEIYGGYTF
j_gene: TRBJ1-2
d_gene: -
v_gene: TRBV9
abundance: few

CDR3aa: CASSVVGTGKFNEQFF
j_gene: TRBJ2-1
d_gene: TRBD1
v_gene: TRBV9
abundance: -

CDR3aa: CATNSGVYSNQPQHF
j_gene: TRBJ1-5
d_gene: -
v_gene: TRBV19
abundance: once

CDR3aa: CASSLAQAIDAKRSYGYTF
j_gene: TRBJ1-2
d_gene: -
v_gene: TRBV5-1
abundance: -

CDR3aa: CASSLAGTGGKAYTF
j_gene: TRBJ1-2
d_gene: TRBD1
v_gene: TRBV7-9
abundance: few

CDR3aa: CASRRTGGETQYF
j_gene: TRBJ2-5
d_gene: -
v_gene: TRBV5-1
abundance: -

CDR3aa: CASSGPGQVMYEQYF
j_gene: TRBJ2-7
d_gene: TRBD1
v_gene: TRBV2
abundance: -

CDR3aa: CASSLDPNTEAFF
j_gene: TRBJ1-1
d_gene: -
v_gene: TRBV7-2
abundance: -

CDR3aa: CASSSTTGVFGQETQYF
j_gene: TRBJ2-5
d_gene: TRBD1
v_gene: TRBV18
abundance: -

CDR3aa: CASSLTTQETQYF
j_gene: TRBJ2-5
d_gene: -
v_gene: TRBV5-1
abundance: -

CDR3aa: CASRVSFARPNEQFF
j_gene: TRBJ2-1
d_gene: -
v_gene: TRBV6-5
abundance: once

CDR3aa: CASSLTGSTEAFF
j_gene: TRBJ1-1
d_gene: -
v_gene: TRBV6-1
abundance: -

CDR3aa: CASGTGGSYEQYF
j_gene: TRBJ2-7
d_gene: TRBD2
v_gene: TRBV4-1
abundance: -

CDR3aa: CASSFGTGETEAFF
j_gene: TRBJ1-1
d_gene: TRBD1
v_gene: TRBV11-3
abundance: -

CDR3aa: CATSRDSLYGYTF
j_gene: TRBJ1-2
d_gene: -
v_gene: TRBV15
abundance: -

CDR3aa: CASSQLDIITYNEQFF
j_gene: TRBJ2-1
d_gene: -
v_gene: TRBV4-1
abundance: -

CDR3aa: CASSTGTSGDRYTQYF
j_gene: TRBJ2-3
d_gene: TRBD2
v_gene: TRBV19
abundance: -

CDR3aa: CASSLVQGAGYNEQFF
j_gene: TRBJ2-1
d_gene: TRBD1
v_gene: TRBV7-9
abundance: -

CDR3aa: CASSFIGQGNTEAFF
j_gene: TRBJ1-1
d_gene: TRBD1
v_gene: TRBV11-3
abundance: -

CDR3aa: CASSFTSF
j_gene: TRBJ1-5
d_gene: -
v_gene: TRBV5-5
abundance: few

CDR3aa: CASSLAVTTREQYF
j_gene: TRBJ2-7
d_gene: -
v_gene: TRBV5-4
abundance: -

CDR3aa: CASSSRLAGVNEQFF
j_gene: TRBJ2-1
d_gene: TRBD2
v_gene: TRBV11-2
abundance: -

CDR3aa: CASSSDYRGGGYTF
j_gene: TRBJ1-2
d_gene: TRBD1
v_gene: TRBV28
abundance: -

CDR3aa: CASSSGTAYYGYTF
j_gene: TRBJ1-2
d_gene: TRBD1
v_gene: TRBV7-2
abundance: -

CDR3aa: CASGPGSGNYGYTF
j_gene: TRBJ1-2
d_gene: -
v_gene: TRBV12-5
abundance: -

CDR3aa: CASSPGWVNTEAFF
j_gene: TRBJ1-1
d_gene: -
v_gene: TRBV11-2
abundance: -

CDR3aa: CASTNGYRGYHEQYF
j_gene: TRBJ2-7
d_gene: TRBD1
v_gene: TRBV6-6
abundance: -

CDR3aa: CASSLAPGTGEEKLFF
j_gene: TRBJ1-4
d_gene: TRBD1
v_gene: TRBV5-1
abundance: -

CDR3aa: CASSAGTPGVYEQYF
j_gene: TRBJ2-7
d_gene: -
v_gene: TRBV5-1
abundance: -

CDR3aa: CASSLRQNTGELFF
j_gene: TRBJ2-2
d_gene: -
v_gene: TRBV5-4
abundance: -

CDR3aa: CASRGQGSYEQYF
j_gene: TRBJ2-7
d_gene: TRBD1
v_gene: TRBV2
abundance: few

CDR3aa: CASNWGGTDTQYF
j_gene: TRBJ2-3
d_gene: -
v_gene: TRBV6-1
abundance: -